Shown below are 14 T cell receptor beta chains from a single sample sequenced in a study of blood T cell repertoires in COVID-19. Assay: immunoSEQ multiplex PCR; the TCRdb copy retains only in-frame clones and omits some. The sample lists 55,000 to 65,000 clones; over 75% were seen once. The sample comprised peripheral blood. The receptor set was obtained from a woman of 80 years or more with active COVID-19.

The rearrangement links TRBV5-1 to TRBJ2-2; D call uncertain. Germline assignment: CDR1 SGHRS and CDR2 YFSETQ. This CDR3 spans 16 amino acids. V was pared by 0 bases and J by 1 base, with 10 bases between. DNA for the CDR3: TGCGCCAGCAGCTTGGTTGTGGGCCAGAACACCGGGGAGCTGTTTTTT. It yields the protein CASSLVVGQNTGELFF.

This rearrangement joins TRBV5-1 to TRBJ1-4; 9 bases are a match to TRBD1. Per the germline V gene, CDR1 is SGHRS and CDR2 is YFSETQ. This CDR3 is built from 14 residues. V dropped 4 bases and J dropped 8; count of bases not matched to a gene: 6. The CDR3 DNA is TGCGCCAGCAGCCCGGACAGGGGAAGGGAAAAACTGTTTTTT. Its protein is CASSPDRGREKLFF.

This clone was seen once. The chain links TRBV7-2 to TRBJ1-6; 8 bases fit TRBD1. V dropped 1 base and J dropped 7; count of bases not matched to a gene: 3. Germline-derived CDR1 and CDR2 are SGHTA and FQGNSA. This CDR3 is 15 amino acids long. CDR3 DNA: TGTGCCAGCAGCTTAGATGGGACAGGAAATTCACCCCTCCACTTT. It translates to CASSLDGTGNSPLHF. Using reference TRBV7-2 and TRBJ1-6 for the parts outside the CDR3, the full variable domain is GAGVSQSPSNKVTEKGKDVELRCDPISGHTALYWYRQSLGQGLEFLIYFQGNSAPDKSGLPSDRFSAERTGGSVSTLTIQRTQQEDSAVYLCASSLDGTGNSPLHFGNGTRLTVT.

The CDR3 DNA follows: TGTGCCAGCAGCCGATACAGGGGGCCTTCCTACAATGAGCAGTTCTTC. It is translated as CASSRYRGPSYNEQFF. The rearrangement joins TRBV7-9 to TRBJ2-1; 9 nucleotides agree with TRBD1. Looked up from germline, CDR1 is SEHNR and CDR2 is FQNEAQ (reference sequence). The CDR3 contains 16 residues. V shed 5 bases and J 1 base; nucleotides not matched to a gene: 6.

The chain is built from TRBV4-1 and TRBJ2-1; 11 bases fit TRBD2. Germline CDR1 reads MGHRA; CDR2 reads YSYEKL. V lost 1 base to trimming and J lost 9 bases; unmatched junction nucleotides: 5. The CDR3 is made up of 15 amino acids. The CDR3 sequence is CASSQVVAGGAEQFF. The CDR3, as DNA: TGCGCCAGCAGCCAAGTGGTAGCGGGAGGGGCTGAGCAGTTCTTC.

This chain uses TRBV7-2 with TRBJ2-2; 11 nucleotides match TRBD2. Germline V lookup: CDR1 SGHTA, CDR2 FQGNSA. This CDR3 has 15 amino acids. The V segment lost 6 bases and the J segment 3 bases; nucleotides outside the gene matches: 3. In DNA, the CDR3 is TGTGCCAGCAGGCCGACTAGCGGGGACACCGGGGAGCTGTTTTTT. It yields the protein CASRPTSGDTGELFF.

The gene calls are TRBV2 and TRBJ1-5; 9 bases map to TRBD1. Trimming cost V 2 bases and J 2 bases; bases outside gene matches: 7. The CDR3 length is 17 residues. Looked up from germline, CDR1 is SNHLY and CDR2 is FYNNEI. This CDR3 reads CASSENRGQLRNQPQHF. The CDR3 nucleotides read TGTGCCAGCAGTGAAAACAGGGGGCAGTTACGCAATCAGCCCCAGCATTTT.

The chain couples TRBV5-4 to TRBJ1-1, with D perhaps matching TRBD1 (5 bases). Germline CDR1 reads SGHNT; CDR2 reads YYREEE (reference sequence). Trimming removed 4 bases from V and 1 base from J, with 11 bases in between. The CDR3 covers 14 residues. The CDR3 DNA reads as TGTGCCAGCAGCCCGGGACTGGGGAACACTGAAGCTTTCTTT. Its translation: CASSPGLGNTEAFF.

The J gene is TRBJ2-4, the V gene TRBV2; D might be TRBD1 (8 bases). Germline V gives CDR1 SNHLY, CDR2 FYNNEI. Trimming removed 5 bases from V and 2 bases from J, with 16 bases in between. The CDR3 consists of 16 residues. The CDR3 DNA follows: TGTGCCAGCAGTCCCGGACAGGGAGGGACCAAAAACATTCAGTACTTC. Its protein is CASSPGQGGTKNIQYF.

J is TRBJ1-4 and V is TRBV28; a weak D match, TRBD1 (5 bases). V dropped 5 bases and J dropped 10 bases, with 11 bases sitting between them. Germline CDR1 and CDR2: MDHEN and SYDVKM. The CDR3 sequence is 12 residues long. Written as DNA, the CDR3 is TGTGCCAGCAGTCCTGAAAGGGGAAAACTGTTTTTT. Amino acids: CASSPERGKLFF.

The chain employs TRBV19 and TRBJ1-5; D is undetermined. The V end was cut by 5 bases, the J end by 2 bases, with 16 bases between. The CDR3 runs to 16 residues. CDR1 is LNHDA, CDR2 SQIVND, per germline (reference sequence). CDR3 in DNA: TGTGCCAGTAGTCGAGGAGAAGATATGGGCAATCAGCCCCAGCATTTT. Residues: CASSRGEDMGNQPQHF.

This clone was counted once. This chain joins TRBV19 and TRBJ1-1; 9 positions agree with TRBD1. This CDR3 region has 15 residues. After removal of 5 bases from V and 3 bases from J, the junction contained 7 bases not matched to a gene. CDR1 is LNHDA and CDR2 is SQIVND in the germline V gene (reference sequence). CDR3 nucleotides: TGTGCCAGTAGTCTCGGGACAGGGAGGGACACTGAAGCTTTCTTT. This encodes CASSLGTGRDTEAFF. The full variable domain, rest sourced from reference TRBV19 and TRBJ1-1, is DGGITQSPKYLFRKEGQNVTLSCEQNLNHDAMYWYRQDPGQGLRLIYYSQIVNDFQKGDIAEGYSVSREKKESFPLTVTSAQKNPTAFYLCASSLGTGRDTEAFFGQGTRLTVV.

The V call is TRBV7-2, the J call TRBJ2-1; D remains ambiguous. V lost 0 bases and J 8 bases, leaving 8 bases between the germline ends. Germline assignment: CDR1 SGHTA and CDR2 FQGNSA. The CDR3 totals 13 residues. As DNA, the CDR3 is TGTGCCAGCAGCTTAGCCGGTCCCCATGAGCAGTTCTTC. The encoded protein is CASSLAGPHEQFF.

This sequence joins TRBV5-4 and TRBJ1-2; 7 nucleotides match TRBD1. This CDR3 is 15 amino acids long. Germline values: CDR1 SGHNT, CDR2 YYREEE (reference sequence). The ends lost 4 bases at V and 0 bases at J; junction bases unmatched: 6. CDR3 DNA sequence: TGTGCCAGCAGCACGCCGGGACAGACTAACTATGGCTACACCTTC. Encoded protein: CASSTPGQTNYGYTF.